The present TCR beta chain was sequenced within a study of T cell repertoires in ileal Crohn's disease. Generated by immunoSEQ multiplex PCR, the TCRdb table keeps only in-frame clones and is missing some. The sample holds almost 15,000 clones; 78% are singletons and the top ten take 3.5% to 5%. Time point specified: neoterminal ileum biopsy at postoperative endoscopy, about 6 months after surgery. V trimming: 2 bases; J trimming: 0 bases; junction bases outside the gene matches: 14. The V gene's germline CDR1 is SGHKS and CDR2 YYEKEE (reference sequence). This CDR3 region has 19 residues. The chain employs TRBV5-5 and TRBJ2-7; 10 bases are shared with TRBD1. This sequence was found in an adult with Crohn's disease. Material: ileal tissue. The CDR3 loop is CASSFSAGQGVPSSYEQYF. The DNA for the CDR3 is TGTGCCAGCAGCTTTTCAGCTGGACAGGGGGTTCCCTCCTCCTACGAGCAGTACTTC.